This T cell receptor (beta chain) is from a study of T cells after yellow fever vaccination (dated by TCRdb to about 2019). In terms of the full investigation: The SMART-Seq v4 Ultra Low Input RNA kit was used to prepare libraries from fractions with low cell numbers. Blood samples were taken at several timepoints before and after primary and secondary immunization, and bulk PBMC replicates and cell subsets were isolated. Bulk TCR alpha and beta repertoires were sequenced longitudinally to track T-cell clones before and after primary and booster YFV17D yellow fever vaccination. Two healthy male donors, one aged 18 to 30 and one aged 30 to 40 years, were included in the cohort. Results and caveats for the whole study, not just this receptor: Because the study included only a couple of donors, the extent to which the findings can be generalized is limited. Because abundant contaminating clonotypes from the bulk population could be contained in FACS-sorted repertoires, computational filtering was required. Compared with the primary T-cell response, the secondary T-cell response was weaker but faster, peaking on day 5 rather than day 15. A small share of clonotypes occurred in both CD4 and CD8 compartments, likely arising from convergent recombination. Most clones expanded after primary vaccination were re-detected after the booster (almost 97% of CD4 and about nine tenths of CD8), suggesting broad memory maintenance.

The CDR3, from cysteine to phenylalanine, totals 12 residues. Of the read, only the CDR3 DNA is kept; its 36 bases are in frame from base 1. Trimming removed 2 bases from V and 7 bases from J, leaving 5 bases between the germline ends. What this sample's treatment or condition label stands for: live attenuated yellow fever vaccine strain. PBMCs were isolated from peripheral blood using a standard Ficoll-Paque protocol. Dynabeads CD4 and CD8 positive selection kits were used to isolate the CD4 and CD8 T-cell fractions. RNA was extracted with TriZol from bulk PBMCs, CD4 and CD8 fractions, and dextramer-positive and dextramer-negative fractions. TCR cDNA was made using 5'RACE template switching, a step that added a universal primer site and unique molecular identifiers. cDNA synthesis was primed from both the TCR alpha and TCR beta constant segments. Two PCR steps were used to amplify libraries, with sample barcodes and sequencing adapters being added in the second step. Sequencing of the libraries was done on either Illumina HiSeq 2500 (2x100 bp) or NovaSeq (2x150 bp). Per the source publication's procedure: Demultiplexing of reads and collapsing into UMI consensus sequences were performed with MIGEC, and V(D)J alignment was carried out with MiXCR. Using edgeR on replicate PBMC samples, clonotypes were called vaccine-responding if FDR was below 0.01 and the log2 fold change was above 5 up to day 15. Each bulk clonotype received a CD4 or CD8 identity based on whether the sequenced CD4 or CD8 repertoire contained that clonotype at higher abundance. TCRdb cleaned the public reads at Q25 with fastp, built clones with MiXCR and kept in-frame beta chains. Merged by CDR3 protein, the rows form single entries marked with the most common genes and DNA. TCRdb's processing, not the authors' own work, is the source of the V and J calls. This sample is represented by some 250,000 distinct CDR3 sequences; 6.9% of them were singletons. Together, the top ten hold roughly 0.93% of the sample.

For this clonotype: This clone's antigen is unknown. Base qualities are missing; no much larger clone stands one base away.

This sequence originates from a man aged 25-45 years who received the YFV17D yellow fever vaccine. Here the sequenced sample was CD4+ T cells sorted from PBMCs, taken 15 days after the yellow fever booster vaccination. The sequence is built from TRBV12-3 or TRBV12-4 and TRBJ2-2; the D gene assignment is ambiguous. The CDR3 protein is CASSLRRGELFF. In nucleotides, the sequence is TGTGCCAGCAGTTTAAGACGCGGGGAGCTGTTTTTT.